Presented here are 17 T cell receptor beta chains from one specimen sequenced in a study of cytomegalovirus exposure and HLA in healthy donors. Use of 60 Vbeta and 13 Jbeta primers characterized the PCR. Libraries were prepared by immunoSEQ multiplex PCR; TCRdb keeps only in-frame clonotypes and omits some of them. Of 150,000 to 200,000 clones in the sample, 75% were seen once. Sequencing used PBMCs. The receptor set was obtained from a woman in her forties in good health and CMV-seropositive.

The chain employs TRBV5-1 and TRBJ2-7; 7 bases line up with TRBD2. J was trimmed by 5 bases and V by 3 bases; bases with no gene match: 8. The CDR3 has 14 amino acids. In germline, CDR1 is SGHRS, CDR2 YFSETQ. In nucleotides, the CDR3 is TGCGCCAGCAGCTGGGGGGGGGAAACCCACGAGCAGTACTTC. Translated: CASSWGGETHEQYF.

CDR3 DNA: TGCGCCAGCAGCTTGGCCGCGACAGGTGGCGGGTTGGGGACCCAGTACTTC. Translation: CASSLAATGGGLGTQYF. The chain recombines TRBV5-1 with TRBJ2-5, with D maybe TRBD1 (6 bases). From germline, CDR1 is SGHRS and CDR2 YFSETQ. The CDR3 sequence is 17 residues long. Trimming took 0 bases from V and 7 from J, leaving 22 bases between them.

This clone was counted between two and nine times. The CDR3 DNA reads TGTGCCATCAGTGAGGGTAGACTAGCGGGAGGTCTAAACGAGCAGTACTTC. Encoded protein: CAISEGRLAGGLNEQYF. V and J are TRBV10-3 and TRBJ2-7, with 13 bases lining up with TRBD2. The V and J ends lost 2 bases and 5 bases, in that order; junction bases with no gene match: 9. CDR3 length: 17 amino acids. Germline V gene lookup returns CDR1 ENHRY and CDR2 SYGVKD.

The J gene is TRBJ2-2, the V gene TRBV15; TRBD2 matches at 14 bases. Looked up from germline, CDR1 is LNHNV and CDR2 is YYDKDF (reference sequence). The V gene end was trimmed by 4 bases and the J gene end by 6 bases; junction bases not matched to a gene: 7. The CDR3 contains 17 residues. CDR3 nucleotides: TGTGCCACCAGCACGACTAGCGGGAGGGGCAAGGCCGGGGAGCTGTTTTTT. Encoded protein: CATSTTSGRGKAGELFF. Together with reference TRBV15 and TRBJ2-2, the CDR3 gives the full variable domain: DAMVIQNPRYQVTQFGKPVTLSCSQTLNHNVMYWYQQKSSQAPKLLFHYYDKDFNNEADTPDNFQSRRPNTSFCFLDIRSPGLGDTAMYLCATSTTSGRGKAGELFFGEGSRLTVL.

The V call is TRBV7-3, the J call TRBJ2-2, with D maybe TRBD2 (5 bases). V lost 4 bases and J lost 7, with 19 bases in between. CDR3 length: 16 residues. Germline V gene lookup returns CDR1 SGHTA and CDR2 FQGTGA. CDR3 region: CASSSRLPVGNGELFF. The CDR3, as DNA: TGTGCCAGCAGCTCCCGACTACCAGTCGGTAACGGGGAGCTGTTTTTT.

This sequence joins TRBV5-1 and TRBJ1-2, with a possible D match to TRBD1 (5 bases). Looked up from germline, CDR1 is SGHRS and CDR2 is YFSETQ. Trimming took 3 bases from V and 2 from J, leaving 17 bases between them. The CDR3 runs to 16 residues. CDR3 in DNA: TGCGCCAGCAGCTCCGGTTGGAGGGGAGGGAACTATGGCTACACCTTC. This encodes CASSSGWRGGNYGYTF.

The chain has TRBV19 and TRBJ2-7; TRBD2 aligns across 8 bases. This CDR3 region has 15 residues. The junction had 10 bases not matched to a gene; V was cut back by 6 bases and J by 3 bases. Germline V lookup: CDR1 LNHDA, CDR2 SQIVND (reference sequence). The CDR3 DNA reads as TGTGCCAGTAGAGTGGGAAGCGGGAGAGGCTACGAGCAGTACTTC. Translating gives CASRVGSGRGYEQYF.

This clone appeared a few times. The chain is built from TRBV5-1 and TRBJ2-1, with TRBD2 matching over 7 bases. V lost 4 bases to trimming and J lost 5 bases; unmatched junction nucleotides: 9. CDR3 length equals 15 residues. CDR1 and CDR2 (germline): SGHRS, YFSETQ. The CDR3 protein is CASSHNAGDNNEQFF. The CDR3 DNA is TGCGCCAGCAGCCACAATGCGGGGGATAACAATGAGCAGTTCTTC.

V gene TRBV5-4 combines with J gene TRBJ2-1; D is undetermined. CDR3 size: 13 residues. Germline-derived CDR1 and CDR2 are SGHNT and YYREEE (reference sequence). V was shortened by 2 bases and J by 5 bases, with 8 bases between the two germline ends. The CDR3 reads CASSFGFNNEQFF. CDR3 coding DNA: TGTGCCAGCAGCTTCGGTTTCAACAATGAGCAGTTCTTC.

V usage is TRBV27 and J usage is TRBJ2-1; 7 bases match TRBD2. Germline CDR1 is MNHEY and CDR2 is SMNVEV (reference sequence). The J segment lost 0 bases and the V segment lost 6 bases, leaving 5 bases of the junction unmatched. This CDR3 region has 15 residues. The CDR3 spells CASSPSGTSYNEQFF. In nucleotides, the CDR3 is TGTGCCAGCAGCCCCAGCGGGACCTCCTACAATGAGCAGTTCTTC.

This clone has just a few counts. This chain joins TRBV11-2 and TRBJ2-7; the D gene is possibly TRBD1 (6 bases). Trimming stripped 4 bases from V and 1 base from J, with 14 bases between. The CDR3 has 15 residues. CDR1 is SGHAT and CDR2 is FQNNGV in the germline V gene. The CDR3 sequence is CASSSRLGTSYEQYF. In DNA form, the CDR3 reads TGTGCCAGCAGCTCCCGCCTAGGGACATCCTACGAGCAGTACTTC.

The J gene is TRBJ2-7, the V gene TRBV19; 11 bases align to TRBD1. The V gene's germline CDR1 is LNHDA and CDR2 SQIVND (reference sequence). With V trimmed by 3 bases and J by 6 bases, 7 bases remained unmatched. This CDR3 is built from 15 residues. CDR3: CASSISGTGGAEQYF. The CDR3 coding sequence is TGTGCCAGTAGTATCTCCGGGACAGGGGGAGCCGAGCAGTACTTC.

CDR3 loop: CASSPDRGQETQYF. CDR3 sequence (DNA): TGTGCCAGCAGCCCAGACAGGGGCCAAGAGACCCAGTACTTC. The rearrangement links TRBV7-2 to TRBJ2-5; the match to TRBD1 covers 8 bases. CDR1 SGHTA and CDR2 FQGNSA come from the germline V gene. The J segment lost 1 base and the V segment lost 5 bases, leaving 3 bases of the junction unmatched. The CDR3 is 14 residues long. The full variable domain, in which reference TRBV7-2 and TRBJ2-5 provide the parts outside the CDR3, is GAGVSQSPSNKVTEKGKDVELRCDPISGHTALYWYRQSLGQGLEFLIYFQGNSAPDKSGLPSDRFSAERTGGSVSTLTIQRTQQEDSAVYLCASSPDRGQETQYFGPGTRLLVL.

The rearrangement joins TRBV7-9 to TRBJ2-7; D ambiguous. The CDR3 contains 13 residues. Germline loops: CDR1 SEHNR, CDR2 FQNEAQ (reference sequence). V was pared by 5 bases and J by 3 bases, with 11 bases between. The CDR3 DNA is TGTGCCAGCAGCGACGGGTTAGACTACGAGCAGTACTTC. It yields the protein CASSDGLDYEQYF.

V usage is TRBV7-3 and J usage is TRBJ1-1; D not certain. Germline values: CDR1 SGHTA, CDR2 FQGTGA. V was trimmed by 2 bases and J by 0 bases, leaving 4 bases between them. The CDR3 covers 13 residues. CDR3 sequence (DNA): TGTGCCAGCAGCTTACACATGAACACTGAAGCTTTCTTT. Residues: CASSLHMNTEAFF. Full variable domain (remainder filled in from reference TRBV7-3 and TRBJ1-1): GAGVSQTPSNKVTEKGKYVELRCDPISGHTALYWYRQSLGQGPEFLIYFQGTGAADDSGLPNDRFFAVRPEGSVSTLKIQRTERGDSAVYLCASSLHMNTEAFFGQGTRLTVV.

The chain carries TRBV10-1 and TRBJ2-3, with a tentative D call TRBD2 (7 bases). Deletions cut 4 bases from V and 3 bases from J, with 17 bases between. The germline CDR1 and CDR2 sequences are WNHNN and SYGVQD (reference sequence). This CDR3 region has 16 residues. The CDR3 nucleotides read TGCGCCAGCAGTGGGCCGGCGGGGGCAAAGACAGATACGCAGTATTTT. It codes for CASSGPAGAKTDTQYF.

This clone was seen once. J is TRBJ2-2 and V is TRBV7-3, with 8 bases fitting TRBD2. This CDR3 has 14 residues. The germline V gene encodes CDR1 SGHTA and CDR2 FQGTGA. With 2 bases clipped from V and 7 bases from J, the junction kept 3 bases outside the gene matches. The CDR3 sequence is CASSLQAGVGELFF. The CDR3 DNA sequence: TGTGCCAGCAGCTTACAAGCGGGAGTCGGGGAGCTGTTTTTT.